These 27 T cell receptor beta chains were sequenced from one sample in a study of read filtering for tumor transcriptome and immune sequencing. From about 400 ng of RNA, a library with molecular barcoded alpha/delta and beta/gamma adaptors was made. TCRdb reprocessed the reads via MiXCR and lists one record per CDR3 protein. The profile covers about 35,000 distinct CDR3 sequences, with approximately 15% appearing a single time and 6% to 7% taken by the ten largest. Sequencing was done on a sample of a population of CD138-negative cells sorted from bone marrow. The receptors shown here come from a donor older than 35 with multiple myeloma.

As concerns this clonotype: A single base is all that separates this from a far larger clone, so a read error is likely. The rearrangement uses TRBV29-1 and TRBJ1-6; D gene unclear. The germline gives CDR1 SQVTM, CDR2 ANQGSEA. The CDR3 is 11 residues long. This chain's CDR3 is CSVERRPEVFF. CDR3 nucleotides: TGCAGCGTTGAACGAAGACCCGAAGTTTTCTTT.

The gene calls are TRBV19 and TRBJ2-7, with a possible D match to TRBD1 (5 bases). The CDR3 spans 14 residues. Trimming took 5 bases from V and 2 from J, leaving 13 bases between them. CDR1 LNHDA and CDR2 SQIVND come from the germline V gene (reference sequence). This CDR3 reads CASSLRQSTYEQYF. The DNA of the CDR3 is TGTGCCAGTAGTCTTCGACAGTCTACCTACGAGCAGTACTTC.

This clonotype was seen repeatedly, ten times or more. V is TRBV19 and J is TRBJ2-1, with D unclear. Trimming cost V 4 bases and J 9 bases, with 16 bases left between them. CDR1 LNHDA and CDR2 SQIVND come from the germline V gene (reference sequence). This CDR3 is built from 14 residues. The CDR3 DNA follows: TGTGCCAGTAGTACGCGGTTCCCTGTGGGTGAGCAGTTCTTC. As protein: CASSTRFPVGEQFF.

The table lists this clonotype with many counts. This chain uses TRBV2 with TRBJ2-2; 9 bases align to TRBD2. CDR1 SNHLY and CDR2 FYNNEI come from the germline V gene. Trimming took 6 bases from V and 2 from J; bases not matched to a gene: 7. The CDR3 contains 16 residues. CDR3 residues: CASRERGLANTGELFF. CDR3 DNA: TGTGCCAGCAGGGAGAGGGGACTAGCAAACACCGGGGAGCTGTTTTTT. The complete variable domain, with remaining parts taken from reference TRBV2 and TRBJ2-2, reads EPEVTQTPSHQVTQMGQEVILRCVPISNHLYFYWYRQILGQKVEFLVSFYNNEISEKSEIFDDQFSVERPDGSNFTLKIRSTKLEDSAMYFCASRERGLANTGELFFGEGSRLTVL.

This clonotype was counted many times. This chain connects TRBV11-3 to TRBJ2-5, with 8 bases that match TRBD1. The CDR3 has 15 amino acids. Germline CDR1 reads SGHNT; CDR2 reads YENEEA. V was pared by 2 bases and J by 2 bases, with 4 bases of the junction left unmatched. CDR3 residues: CASSLPGTGQETQYF. The CDR3 coding sequence is TGTGCCAGCAGCTTACCGGGGACAGGACAAGAGACCCAGTACTTC.

This clonotype was seen repeatedly, ten times or more. The CDR3 bases are TGTGCCAGCAGCCCAGGGTGGGAAGCTTTCTTT. This translates into CASSPGWEAFF. This rearrangement joins TRBV7-9 to TRBJ1-1; tentative D call: TRBD1 (5 bases). CDR1 SEHNR and CDR2 FQNEAQ come from the germline V gene (reference sequence). V dropped 5 bases and J dropped 8 bases, with 9 bases sitting between them. CDR3 length equals 11 residues.

Many counts were recorded for this clonotype. This chain uses TRBV5-1 with TRBJ2-5; D gene unclear. CDR3 length: 15 residues. V lost 4 bases, J lost 5 bases, and 18 bases lay in between. CDR1 is SGHRS and CDR2 is YFSETQ in the germline V gene. DNA for the CDR3: TGCGCCAGCAGCATCGCGGACGCCTCCGTGGAGACCCAGTACTTC. Its protein is CASSIADASVETQYF.

This clonotype has just a few counts. The gene calls are TRBV12-3 or TRBV12-4 and TRBJ2-3, with TRBD2 matching over 13 bases. Germline trimming cut 6 bases from V and 0 bases from J; bases unmatched to any gene: 6. The CDR3 is made up of 17 amino acids. CDR3 in amino acids: CASSRLAGGTSTDTQYF. For the CDR3, the DNA is TGTGCCAGCAGCCGACTAGCGGGGGGAACTAGCACAGATACGCAGTATTTT.

This clonotype occurred many times. The gene calls are TRBV10-1 and TRBJ2-1; 10 bases line up with TRBD2. The V gene end was trimmed by 3 bases and the J gene end by 0 bases; junction bases not matched to a gene: 8. Per the germline V gene, CDR1 is WNHNN and CDR2 is SYGVQD (reference sequence). The CDR3 loop spans 18 amino acids. CDR3 DNA sequence: TGCGCCAGCAGTGACGGTCTAGCGGGAGAAAACTCCTACAATGAGCAGTTCTTC. This gives the protein CASSDGLAGENSYNEQFF.

This clonotype was seen repeatedly, ten times or more. The CDR3 DNA follows: TGTGCCACCGAGATCGCAAACTATGGCTACACCTTC. Translation gives CATEIANYGYTF. The V gene is TRBV28, the J gene TRBJ1-2; no firm D call. The V end lost 10 bases, the J end lost 2 bases, and 11 bases lay between the germline ends. Per germline, CDR1 MDHEN and CDR2 SYDVKM. The CDR3 has 12 amino acids.

In this sample, this clonotype turned up many times. The rearrangement uses TRBV20-1 and TRBJ2-3, with D possibly TRBD2 on 6 matching bases. This CDR3 is 15 amino acids long. CDR1 and CDR2 from the germline V gene are DFQATT and SNEGSKA (reference sequence). With 6 bases removed from V and 7 bases from J, the gap between germline ends came to 23 bases. Here the CDR3 DNA reads TGCAGTGCCCGGGCTGGAGGGGTAGCTGAAAATACGCAGTATTTT. Protein product: CSARAGGVAENTQYF.

In its sample, this clonotype is medium-sized (0.01 to 0.1%). V and J are TRBV5-1 and TRBJ1-1, with D possibly being TRBD1 (6 bases). The length of the CDR3 is 15 residues. The V gene's germline CDR1 is SGHRS and CDR2 YFSETQ. V was trimmed by 1 base and J by 4 bases, leaving 14 bases between them. This chain's CDR3 is CASSLKSQGTTEAFF. Here the CDR3 DNA reads TGCGCCAGCAGCTTGAAGTCCCAGGGGACCACTGAAGCTTTCTTT.

Concerning this clonotype itself: One end of the junction does not line up with germline, which may come from a read error. The chain couples TRBV6-1 to TRBJ2-7; D gene ambiguous. The germline gives CDR1 MNHNS, CDR2 SASEGT. This CDR3 is 13 amino acids long. The CDR3 here is CASSGFRPYEHYF. The CDR3 bases are TGTGCCAGCAGTGGCTTCAGGCCCTACGAGCACTACTTC.

The chain uses TRBV20-1 and TRBJ2-3; 7 nucleotides line up with TRBD1. This CDR3 contains 16 residues. The germline gives CDR1 DFQATT, CDR2 SNEGSKA (reference sequence). Trimming removed 3 bases from V and 0 bases from J; junction bases left unmatched: 9. CDR3 residues: CSARPGRGISTDTQYF. In nucleotides, the CDR3 is TGCAGTGCTAGGCCTGGCAGGGGGATTAGCACAGATACGCAGTATTTT.

Regarding this clonotype: The junction departs from germline at one end; a sequencing error may be responsible. The chain recombines TRBV28 with TRBJ2-7; 13 nucleotides agree with TRBD2. CDR1 is MDHEN and CDR2 is SYDVKM in the germline V gene. This CDR3 contains 16 residues. The CDR3 is CASRLAGGIASYEQYF. The CDR3, as DNA: TGTGCCAGCCGACTAGCGGGGGGCATAGCCTCCTACGAGCAGTACTTT.

Judged by abundance, this clonotype is medium-sized. The DNA of the CDR3 is TGTGCCAGCAGCCCCGGGACAGGGTTTACAGATACGCAGTATTTT. Its translation: CASSPGTGFTDTQYF. The V and J genes are TRBV3-1 and TRBJ2-3; 9 nucleotides agree with TRBD1. Germline-derived CDR1 and CDR2 are LGHDT and YNNKEL (reference sequence). The CDR3 totals 15 residues. The junction had 5 bases not matched to a gene; V was cut back by 4 bases and J by 3 bases.

This clonotype is labeled as medium-sized (0.01 to 0.1%). The V gene is TRBV20-1, the J gene TRBJ2-1; TRBD2 matches at 13 bases. In germline, CDR1 is DFQATT, CDR2 SNEGSKA (reference sequence). This CDR3 spans 16 amino acids. Losses at the gene ends were 4 bases for V and 2 bases for J; bases not matched to a gene: 5. CDR3 sequence (DNA): TGCAGTGCTAACGGACTAGCGGGGGACGCCTACAATGAGCAGTTCTTC. Translation gives CSANGLAGDAYNEQFF.

In its sample, this clonotype was seen many times. J is TRBJ1-5 and V is TRBV5-4; unclear D gene. The V end was cut by 0 bases, the J end by 6 bases, with 4 bases between. CDR1 is SGHNT and CDR2 is YYREEE in the germline V gene (reference sequence). The CDR3 covers 12 residues. CDR3 in amino acids: CASSLEGQPQHF. CDR3 coding DNA: TGTGCCAGCAGCTTGGAGGGTCAGCCCCAGCATTTT.

This clonotype showed up many times. The V and J genes are TRBV12-3 or TRBV12-4 and TRBJ1-2, with a possible D match to TRBD1 (6 bases). There are 16 residues in the CDR3. The germline V and J ends were trimmed by 8 bases and 1 base, with 20 bases remaining between them. CDR3 region: CASRPGGAVGNYGYTF. CDR3 DNA sequence: TGTGCCAGCCGGCCGGGGGGGGCAGTAGGTAACTATGGCTACACCTTC.

This clonotype was detected ten times or more. The rearrangement links TRBV11-3 to TRBJ2-5; TRBD2 might be the D (5 bases). The CDR3 consists of 15 residues. Between the trimmed V and J ends, which lost 1 base and 2 bases, there was a span of 11 bases. Germline CDR1 is SGHNT and CDR2 is YENEEA. In DNA, the CDR3 is TGTGCCAGCAGCTTAGGGCCCGGGGATCAAGAGACCCAGTACTTC. Protein product: CASSLGPGDQETQYF.

This clonotype was seen many times. For the CDR3, the DNA is TGCAGTGCTCCAACTGTTCCCAGCATTCAGTACTTC. This encodes CSAPTVPSIQYF. The J gene is TRBJ2-4, the V gene TRBV20-1, with unresolved D. The CDR3 has 12 residues. From germline, CDR1 is DFQATT and CDR2 SNEGSKA (reference sequence). Trimming took off 5 bases at V and 9 bases at J, with 14 bases between the two ends.

This clonotype was observed many times. This chain uses TRBV6-2 or TRBV6-3 with TRBJ2-5; D is possibly TRBD2 (6 bases). V was clipped by 2 bases and J by 3 bases, with 10 bases between them. Germline assignment: CDR1 MNHEY and CDR2 SVGEGT. This CDR3 spans 14 amino acids. CDR3 region: CASSYVAAKETQYF. The CDR3 DNA reads as TGTGCCAGCAGTTACGTAGCGGCCAAAGAGACCCAGTACTTC.

This clonotype appeared many times. The rearrangement uses TRBV6-2 or TRBV6-3 and TRBJ1-5; D perhaps matches TRBD1 (6 bases). The CDR3 loop spans 16 amino acids. V was trimmed by 6 bases and J by 2 bases, leaving 17 bases between them. Germline lookup yields CDR1 MNHEY and CDR2 SVGEGT. CDR3 residues: CASSPGALRGNQPQHF. The CDR3, as DNA: TGTGCCAGCAGCCCGGGGGCCCTTAGGGGCAATCAGCCCCAGCATTTT.

This clonotype came up many times. The J gene is TRBJ2-1, the V gene TRBV20-1; TRBD2 matches 9 bases. CDR1 and CDR2 from the germline V gene are DFQATT and SNEGSKA (reference sequence). The V and J ends lost 6 bases and 6 bases, in that order; junction bases with no gene match: 9. The CDR3 totals 14 residues. The CDR3 sequence: CSARLLAGLNEQFF. In nucleotides, the CDR3 is TGCAGTGCCAGGCTACTAGCGGGCCTCAATGAGCAGTTCTTC.

This clonotype was counted ten times or more. The CDR3 DNA reads TGCGCCAGCAGCCAATCACCTACTAATGAAAAACTGTTTTTT. Amino acid sequence: CASSQSPTNEKLFF. The chain links TRBV4-1 to TRBJ1-4; no firm D call. The V gene's germline CDR1 is MGHRA and CDR2 YSYEKL. The germline V and J ends were trimmed by 2 bases and 2 bases, with 6 bases remaining between them. CDR3 length: 14 residues.

This clonotype showed up many times. The chain couples TRBV15 to TRBJ2-3; weak D call: TRBD2 (6 bases). The CDR3 has 14 residues. V was pared by 0 bases and J by 4 bases, with 8 bases between. Germline CDR1 LNHNV, CDR2 YYDKDF (reference sequence). CDR3 sequence: CATSRDRGADTQYF. The CDR3 region has the DNA TGTGCCACCAGCAGAGATCGCGGGGCAGATACGCAGTATTTT.

The chain combines TRBV28 with TRBJ1-5; D gene unclear. V dropped 6 bases and J dropped 3 bases, with 12 bases sitting between them. The CDR3 extends over 14 amino acids. From germline, CDR1 is MDHEN and CDR2 SYDVKM. CDR3 residues: CASSFRVPNQPQHF. Written as DNA, the CDR3 is TGTGCCAGCAGCTTCCGGGTTCCCAATCAGCCCCAGCATTTT.